A selection of T cell receptor beta chains follows, all from one sample in a study of cytomegalovirus exposure and HLA in healthy donors. Some clones are missing from TCRdb's copy, which holds only in-frame ones; the method was immunoSEQ multiplex PCR. Its table records around 88,000 clones. Input material: PBMCs. The source is a girl aged 10-17 years in good health and CMV-seropositive. The CDR3 runs from the conserved cysteine through the conserved F or W. The D gene is left open where the match is weak.

TRBJ1-1 | - | TRBV7-9 | TGTGCCACCAATAGAGGCGATATGAACACTGAAGCTTTCTTT | CATNRGDMNTEAFF
TRBJ1-6 | TRBD1 | TRBV5-6 | TGTGCCAGCAGCTCCGGGACAGGGGCTGGGGATTCACCCCTCCACTTT | CASSSGTGAGDSPLHF
TRBJ1-1 | - | TRBV4-1 | TGCGCCAGCAGCCAAGAAATAGGAGTGAACACTGAAGCTTTCTTT | CASSQEIGVNTEAFF
TRBJ2-5 | TRBD2 | TRBV9 | TGTGCCAGCAGCGTAGGGGGACGGGGGGGCGCAGGGCAAGAGACCCAGTACTTC | CASSVGGRGGAGQETQYF
TRBJ2-3 | TRBD1 | TRBV9 | TGTGCCAGCAGCCCGAGGACAGGGGGGGGCCCAGATACGCAGTATTTT | CASSPRTGGGPDTQYF
TRBJ1-4 | TRBD1 | TRBV29-1 | TGCAGCGTTGACGATGGGGGGGGGACAGGGGGCGAAAAACTGTTTTTT | CSVDDGGGTGGEKLFF
TRBJ1-6 | - | TRBV28 | TGTGCCAGCCGGGGGGGTAATTCACCCCTCCACTTT | CASRGGNSPLHF
TRBJ1-5 | TRBD1 | TRBV5-1 | TGCGCCAGCAGCTTGCAGGGGGATAGCAATCAGCCCCAGCATTTT | CASSLQGDSNQPQHF
TRBJ2-3 | - | TRBV18 | TGTGCCAGCTCGCGGGACCGCGTGGATACGCAGTATTTT | CASSRDRVDTQYF
TRBJ1-6 | TRBD1 | TRBV27 | TGTGCCAGCTGGGACAGAAATTCACCCCTCCACTTT | CASWDRNSPLHF
TRBJ2-5 | - | TRBV30 | TGTGCCTGGAGTTGGGCTACAGAGACCCAGTACTTC | CAWSWATETQYF
TRBJ1-1 | - | TRBV9 | TGTGCCAGCAGCAACAGGGAAAGGACTGAAGCTTTCTTT | CASSNRERTEAFF
TRBJ2-1 | TRBD2 | TRBV28 | TGTGCCAGCAGTTCGAGCGGGGCGTCCTACAATGAGCAGTTCTTC | CASSSSGASYNEQFF
TRBJ2-4 | TRBD1 | TRBV6-8 | TGTGCCAGCAGTTACGGACGCCAAACAGGGGGAGAAGGCATTCAGTACTTC | CASSYGRQTGGEGIQYF
TRBJ1-6 | - | TRBV6-1 | TGTGCCAGCAGTGGGACCCCGAGGCAGGGGAATTCACCCCTCCACTTT | CASSGTPRQGNSPLHF
TRBJ1-1 | - | TRBV4-1 | TGCGCCAGCAGCCAAGATCTGCCGGGGAACACTGAAGCTTTCTTT | CASSQDLPGNTEAFF
TRBJ2-3 | TRBD1 | TRBV19 | TGTGCCAGTACCCAGGGGGCCAGTACTAGCACAGATACGCAGTATTTT | CASTQGASTSTDTQYF
TRBJ2-1 | TRBD2 | TRBV7-8 | TGTGCCAGCAGACCCACTAGCGGGGGGGCCAATGAGCAGTTCTTC | CASRPTSGGANEQFF
TRBJ2-6 | TRBD1 | TRBV7-3 | TGTGCCAGCAGCTCCGGACAGGGAGACTCTGGGGCCAACGTCCTGACTTTC | CASSSGQGDSGANVLTF
TRBJ2-2 | - | TRBV19 | TGTGCCAGTAGTAATGGAGGGGTTAGGGAGCTGTTTTTT | CASSNGGVRELFF
TRBJ2-3 | TRBD2 | TRBV7-9 | TGTGCCAGCAGAGAGCGGGGGTTGAGCTCAGATACGCAGTATTTT | CASRERGLSSDTQYF
TRBJ2-5 | - | TRBV4-3 | TGCGCCAGCAGCCCAGGGCGCGGGATAGACGCCCAGTACTTC | CASSPGRGIDAQYF
TRBJ1-3 | TRBD1 | TRBV4-2 | TGTGCCAGCAGCCAAGACTCGATTGGTAGGACAGGGAGGAGTGGAACCATATATTTT | CASSQDSIGRTGRSGTIYF
TRBJ2-3 | - | TRBV14 | TGTGCCAGCAGCCAAGTTGGGGGGACAGATACGCAGTATTTT | CASSQVGGTDTQYF
TRBJ1-6 | TRBD1 | TRBV6-5 | TGTGCCAGCAGCGGTCAGGGGGCAGTGAATTCACCCCTCCACTTT | CASSGQGAVNSPLHF
TRBJ2-5 | TRBD2 | TRBV6-5 | TGTGCCAGCAGTTCCCCGGGACTACCGAGAGAGACCCAGTACTTC | CASSSPGLPRETQYF
TRBJ2-1 | - | TRBV5-1 | TGCGCCAGCAGCTTTCTACAGTCAAGCTCCGACAATGAGCAGTTCTTC | CASSFLQSSSDNEQFF
TRBJ1-2 | TRBD1 | TRBV2 | TGTGCCAGTTCGGACAGGCCGGGTTATGGCTACACCTTC | CASSDRPGYGYTF
TRBJ1-2 | - | TRBV6-6 | TGTGCCAGCACCACCCCGGGGGGCTACACCTTC | CASTTPGGYTF
TRBJ1-6 | - | TRBV4-3 | TGCGCCAGCAGCCAAGTAAGGGAAGGAGGATCACCCCTCCACTTT | CASSQVREGGSPLHF
TRBJ2-1 | - | TRBV5-4 | TGTGCCAGCAGCTTGAATGGGGGGGGCCCATCCAATGAGCAGTTCTTC | CASSLNGGGPSNEQFF
TRBJ1-1 | TRBD1 | TRBV7-6 | TGTGCCAGCAGCTTAGGGTCAGGGGGCAGAGGCACTGAAGCTTTCTTT | CASSLGSGGRGTEAFF
TRBJ1-1 | - | TRBV14 | TGTGCCAGCAGCCAAGATCCCACGATCACTAGTGAAGCTTTCTTT | CASSQDPTITSEAFF
TRBJ1-2 | - | TRBV30 | TGTGCCTGGACAGTTTCTAACTATGGCTACACCTTC | CAWTVSNYGYTF
TRBJ2-1 | TRBD2 | TRBV11-3 | TGTGCCAGCAGCTCGTTGGCGGGGGGCCCGAGGAATAACAATGAGCAGTTCTTC | CASSSLAGGPRNNNEQFF
TRBJ2-2 | - | TRBV6-1 | TGTGCCAGCAGTGATATGGGCCGGGAGCTGTTTTTT | CASSDMGRELFF
TRBJ2-1 | TRBD2 | TRBV11-1 | TGTGCCAGCAGCTTAGATACGGGACTAGGCATATGGGATGAGCAGTTCTTC | CASSLDTGLGIWDEQFF
TRBJ2-3 | TRBD2 | TRBV29-1 | TGCAGCGTTGTGTTGGCGGGGGGTACAGATACGCAGTATTTT | CSVVLAGGTDTQYF
TRBJ1-2 | - | TRBV28 | TGTGCCAGCAGTTTAACAGCTAACTATGGCTACACCTTC | CASSLTANYGYTF
TRBJ2-5 | - | TRBV28 | TGTGCCAGCAGTTCCCAAGGGGGAACAGAGACCCAGTACTTC | CASSSQGGTETQYF
TRBJ2-2 | TRBD1 | TRBV28 | TGTGCCAGCAGTACTAGACAGGGGGCGAGGACCGGGGAGCTGTTTTTT | CASSTRQGARTGELFF
TRBJ2-3 | - | TRBV6-1 | TGTGCCAGCAGTGAATTTGTAGGCCGTCGGGGAACAGATACGCAGTATTTT | CASSEFVGRRGTDTQYF
TRBJ2-3 | - | TRBV29-1 | TGCAGCGTTGAGGGGGCGTCAGATACGCAGTATTTT | CSVEGASDTQYF
TRBJ2-3 | TRBD2 | TRBV11-3 | TGTGCCAGCAGCTTTTGGGCGGGGGAAACAGATACGCAGTATTTT | CASSFWAGETDTQYF
TRBJ2-7 | TRBD2 | TRBV5-1 | TGCGCCAGCAGCTTGTTTATCGACGGGGGGTCCTACGAGCAGTACTTC | CASSLFIDGGSYEQYF
TRBJ1-5 | - | TRBV9 | TGTGCCAGCAGCGTAGGGCCCAGGGGAAATCAGCCCCAGCATTTT | CASSVGPRGNQPQHF
TRBJ2-3 | TRBD1 | TRBV18 | TGTGCCAGCTCACTCCGGGACAGCAGCACAGATACGCAGTATTTT | CASSLRDSSTDTQYF
TRBJ2-5 | - | TRBV30 | TGTGCCTCACAGCGTCAGGGGGAGACCCAGTACTTC | CASQRQGETQYF
TRBJ1-5 | - | TRBV5-6 | TGTGCCAGCAGCCTCGGGACTCGGCCCCATCAGCCCCAGCATTTT | CASSLGTRPHQPQHF
TRBJ2-1 | - | TRBV13 | TGTGCCAGCAGCTTAGGCCCTAATGAGCAGTTCTTC | CASSLGPNEQFF
TRBJ2-3 | - | TRBV13 | TGTGCCAGCAGTCCGGGAAATAAGCAGTATTTT | CASSPGNKQYF
TRBJ2-3 | - | TRBV1 | TGCACCAGCAGCCTGACCGGGACTAGCGAATCCGCAGATACGCAGTATTTT | CTSSLTGTSESADTQYF
TRBJ2-2 | - | TRBV4-1 | TGCGCCAGCAGCTTCGAGACTCTCACCGGGGAGCTGTTTTTT | CASSFETLTGELFF
TRBJ1-1 | TRBD1 | TRBV10-3 | TGTGCCATCAGGGGACAGGGGGCGAACACTGAAGCTTTCTTT | CAIRGQGANTEAFF
TRBJ1-1 | - | TRBV5-1 | TGCGCCAGCAGTTCGGCGGGCGCGAACACTGAAGCTTTCTTT | CASSSAGANTEAFF
TRBJ2-7 | - | TRBV11-2 | TGTGCCAGCAGGCCAGGGGGACTGAGCTCCTACGAGCAGTACTTC | CASRPGGLSSYEQYF
TRBJ2-2 | - | TRBV12-5 | TGTGCTAGTGGTATGGGGCCCTCCGGGGAGCTGTTTTTT | CASGMGPSGELFF
TRBJ2-3 | - | TRBV19 | TGTGCCAGTAGTACGGACGCAGGGAGGTCAGATACGCAGTATTTT | CASSTDAGRSDTQYF
TRBJ2-1 | - | TRBV9 | TGTGCCAGCAGCTCGGGACTCCGAGGCGGTGAGCAGTTCTTC | CASSSGLRGGEQFF